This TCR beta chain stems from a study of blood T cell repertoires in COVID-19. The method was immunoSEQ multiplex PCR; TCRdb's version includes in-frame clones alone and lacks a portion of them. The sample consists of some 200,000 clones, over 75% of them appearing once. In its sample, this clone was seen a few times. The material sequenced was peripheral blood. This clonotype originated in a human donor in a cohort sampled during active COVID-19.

The CDR3 here is CASSLVLTGQGYGYTF. CDR3 DNA: TGTGCCAGCAGCTTAGTCCTGACAGGGCAAGGCTATGGCTACACCTTC. This rearrangement joins TRBV7-2 to TRBJ1-2, with 7 bases lining up with TRBD1. The germline CDR1 and CDR2 sequences are SGHTA and FQGNSA. V was clipped by 1 base and J by 4 bases; unmatched bases: 9. This CDR3 region has 16 residues.